The 22 T cell receptor beta chains given below trace back to one sample, sequenced in a study of T cells expressing NK-cell markers. TCRdb derives one entry per CDR3 protein from the 5' RACE reads, leaving out DNA. The listing records 300,000 to 500,000 distinct CDR3 sequences. The sample was blood T cells: a sorted CD56 or NKG2C T cell subset, CD4+ or CD8+ T cells, or bulk PBMC T cells (not recorded which). These TCRs come from a woman between 50 and 59 years old in good health.

The chain uses TRBV7-6 and TRBJ2-1; there is no DNA to check the TCRdb D call of TRBD1. CDR1 is SGHVS, CDR2 FNYEAQ, per germline. The CDR3 consists of 15 residues. This chain's CDR3 is CASSGQGAYDGEQFF.

The rearrangement links TRBV6-5 to TRBJ1-5; TCRdb calls TRBD1, which cannot be checked without DNA. The CDR3 has 12 residues. Per the germline V gene, CDR1 is MNHEY and CDR2 is SVGAGI. CDR3 amino acids: CASGPGGQPQHF.

V usage is TRBV10-3 and J usage is TRBJ2-3; with no DNA, the TCRdb D assignment of TRBD1 cannot be verified. Germline values: CDR1 ENHRY, CDR2 SYGVKD. This CDR3 comprises 14 residues. The CDR3 sequence: CAIRGTASTDTQYF.

The chain links TRBV11-2 to TRBJ1-1; TCRdb gives TRBD1 as the D gene, but with no DNA this cannot be confirmed. The CDR3 has 17 amino acids. Germline V gene lookup returns CDR1 SGHAT and CDR2 FQNNGV. This CDR3 reads CASSLMASGSLNTEAFF.

V and J are TRBV12-3 or TRBV12-4 and TRBJ1-2; the D call of TRBD1 rests on TCRdb alone, since no DNA is present to check it. The CDR3 covers 13 residues. The CDR3 loop reads CASSLDWVGGYTF.

The V gene is TRBV12-3 or TRBV12-4, the J gene TRBJ2-1; TCRdb's D call, TRBD2, is unchecked because there is no DNA. CDR3 size: 16 residues. The CDR3 protein is CASSLSADYSYNEQFF.

V and J are TRBV5-1 and TRBJ2-1; TCRdb gives TRBD2 as the D gene, but with no DNA this cannot be confirmed. Germline-derived CDR1 and CDR2 are SGHRS and YFSETQ. The CDR3 runs to 12 residues. The CDR3 sequence is CASIGLANEQFF.

The rearrangement links TRBV20-1 to TRBJ2-1; TCRdb gives TRBD1 as the D gene, but with no DNA this cannot be confirmed. From germline, CDR1 is DFQATT and CDR2 SNEGSKA (reference sequence). CDR3 length: 15 residues. The CDR3 sequence is CSARVDRTPYNEQFF.

The chain employs TRBV5-1 and TRBJ1-1. This CDR3 contains 14 residues. Per germline, CDR1 SGHRS and CDR2 YFSETQ. The CDR3 loop is CASSLAAGGTEAFF.

The chain couples TRBV29-1 to TRBJ1-4. The CDR3 spans 11 residues. The germline CDR1 and CDR2 sequences are SQVTM and ANQGSEA. The CDR3 region is CSVRVNEKLFF.

The V call is TRBV20-1, the J call TRBJ2-1; the D gene TCRdb calls, TRBD1, cannot be checked with no DNA. This CDR3 region has 17 residues. Looked up from germline, CDR1 is DFQATT and CDR2 is SNEGSKA (reference sequence). CDR3 sequence: CSAREGRGGGGHGEQFF.

This sequence joins TRBV6-1 and TRBJ2-1; the TCRdb call, TRBD2, lacks DNA for checking. The CDR3 consists of 14 residues. Germline CDR1 MNHNS, CDR2 SASEGT. CDR3 amino acids: CASSSVLASNEQFF.

V gene TRBV12-3 or TRBV12-4 combines with J gene TRBJ2-2. The CDR3 is 15 amino acids. CDR3 loop: CASGERLANTGELFF.

The chain carries TRBV28 and TRBJ2-3; checking the TCRdb D call of TRBD1 is not possible without DNA. Germline loops: CDR1 MDHEN, CDR2 SYDVKM. The CDR3 runs 14 residues. The CDR3 is CASREQGSTDTQYF.

The V and J genes are TRBV29-1 and TRBJ2-2; TCRdb returns TRBD1, unconfirmable since there is no DNA. CDR1 SQVTM and CDR2 ANQGSEA come from the germline V gene. CDR3 length equals 14 residues. CDR3 region: CSVYTGPNTGELFF.

This chain links TRBV7-9 with TRBJ2-6. CDR3 length equals 19 residues. Germline V lookup: CDR1 SEHNR, CDR2 FQNEAQ (reference sequence). The CDR3 here is CASSLGDISVMTGANVLTF.

The rearrangement uses TRBV24-1 and TRBJ2-2; TCRdb gives TRBD1 as the D gene, but with no DNA this cannot be confirmed. CDR3 length: 14 residues. CDR1 is KGHDR, CDR2 SFDVKD, per germline. CDR3 sequence: CATTGGESGGELFF.

The rearrangement joins TRBV19 to TRBJ2-2; the TCRdb call, TRBD2, lacks DNA for checking. The CDR3 covers 18 residues. Germline lookup yields CDR1 LNHDA and CDR2 SQIVND (reference sequence). CDR3 in amino acids: CASSPPPGRAPGTGELFF.

The chain employs TRBV6-5 and TRBJ1-2; TCRdb indicates TRBD1, and absent DNA this call remains unverified. CDR1 is MNHEY, CDR2 SVGAGI, per germline. This CDR3 contains 14 residues. CDR3 sequence reads: CASIELGTGSGYTF.

The CDR3 is CASSTPSGAQETQYF. This rearrangement joins TRBV5-6 to TRBJ2-5; absent DNA, TCRdb's TRBD1 call cannot be checked. Per germline, CDR1 SGHDT and CDR2 YYEEEE. This CDR3 contains 15 residues.

This rearrangement joins TRBV6-2 or TRBV6-3 to TRBJ1-5; checking the TCRdb D call of TRBD1 is not possible without DNA. The CDR3 sequence is 13 residues long. Germline-derived CDR1 and CDR2 are MNHEY and SVGEGT. The CDR3 protein is CASSRQGPEPQHF.

The chain uses TRBV9 and TRBJ1-2; checking the TCRdb D call of TRBD1 is not possible without DNA. The CDR3 loop spans 15 amino acids. Germline CDR1 is SGDLS and CDR2 is YYNGEE. CDR3 residues: CASSVGGQFNYGYTF.